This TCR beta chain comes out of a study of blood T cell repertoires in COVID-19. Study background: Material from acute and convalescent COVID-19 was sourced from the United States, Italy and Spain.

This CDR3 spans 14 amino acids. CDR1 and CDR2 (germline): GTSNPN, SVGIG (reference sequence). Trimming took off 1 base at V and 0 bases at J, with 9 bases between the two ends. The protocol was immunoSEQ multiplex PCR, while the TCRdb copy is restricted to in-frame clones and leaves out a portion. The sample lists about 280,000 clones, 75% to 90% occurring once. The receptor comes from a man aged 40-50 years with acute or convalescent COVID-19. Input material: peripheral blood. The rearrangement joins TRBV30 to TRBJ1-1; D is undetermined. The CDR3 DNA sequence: TGTGCCTGGAGTGGGAGGTCAGTGAACACTGAAGCTTTCTTT. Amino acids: CAWSGRSVNTEAFF.